The 13 T cell receptor beta chains in this list originate from one sample, sequenced in a study of control samples from healthy donors and cancer patients. The assay was immunoSEQ multiplex PCR, and TCRdb's table has in-frame clones only and misses some. The data show around 170,000 clones, 85% to 90% seen once. Sequenced material: blood. These receptors all come from a woman aged 30 to 39 in good health.

The rearrangement links TRBV6-5 to TRBJ1-2, with unresolved D. From germline, CDR1 is MNHEY and CDR2 SVGAGI. The CDR3 runs to 13 residues. V was shortened by 6 bases and J by 4 bases, with 12 bases between the two germline ends. The CDR3 DNA is TGTGCCAGCAGCTCAACGGGCATCTATGGCTACACCTTC. It is translated as CASSSTGIYGYTF.

About this clone: An end of the junction differs from the germline gene, which may be a read error. This chain uses TRBV7-7 with TRBJ2-2; maybe TRBD1 (5 bases). Germline V CDR1 and CDR2: SSHAT, FNYEAQ (reference sequence). The CDR3 consists of 14 residues. CDR3 sequence: CASSFGQGNGELFF. The CDR3 DNA reads as TGTGCTAGCAGCTTCGGGCAGGGAAACGGGGAGCTGTTTTTT.

The chain joins TRBV27 to TRBJ2-7; 8 positions match TRBD1. The CDR3 totals 15 residues. Germline V gene sequence: CDR1 MNHEY, CDR2 SMNVEV (reference sequence). The ends lost 1 base at V and 4 bases at J; junction bases unmatched: 6. CDR3 region: CASSLFSRGPYEQYF. The CDR3 DNA is TGTGCCAGCAGTTTATTCTCCAGGGGGCCTTACGAGCAGTACTTC.

The rearrangement joins TRBV30 to TRBJ2-3, with 8 bases aligning to TRBD1. CDR3 length: 12 amino acids. Germline V gives CDR1 GTSNPN, CDR2 SVGIG (reference sequence). V dropped 3 bases and J dropped 6; count of bases not matched to a gene: 2. The CDR3 sequence: CAWRDRADTQYF. The CDR3 nucleotides read TGTGCCTGGAGGGACAGGGCCGATACGCAGTATTTT.

This chain joins TRBV10-1 and TRBJ2-3; 9 bases match TRBD2. The germline gives CDR1 WNHNN, CDR2 SYGVQD (reference sequence). CDR3 length: 21 amino acids. V gave up 7 bases and J gave up 0 bases; unmatched junction bases: 23. The CDR3 DNA is TGCGCCAGCACCGGCAGGATCGCTATAGCGGGAGTTTCAGCTAGCACAGATACGCAGTATTTT. Protein sequence: CASTGRIAIAGVSASTDTQYF.

The chain joins TRBV7-9 to TRBJ1-4; TRBD1 is a possible D gene (6 bases). This CDR3 has 15 residues. Deletions cut 3 bases from V and 8 bases from J, with 16 bases between. Per the germline V gene, CDR1 is SEHNR and CDR2 is FQNEAQ (reference sequence). CDR3 sequence: CASSLIRDTLEKLFF. The DNA for the CDR3 is TGTGCCAGCAGCTTGATTCGGGACACGCTAGAAAAACTGTTTTTT.

V gene TRBV6-5 combines with J gene TRBJ2-1, with D uncertain. The V and J ends lost 6 bases and 4 bases respectively, with 10 bases between them. Germline CDR1 is MNHEY and CDR2 is SVGAGI. This CDR3 spans 13 amino acids. In DNA, the CDR3 is TGTGCCAGCAGGCGGACCGGGTACAATGAGCAGTTCTTC. Translating it yields CASRRTGYNEQFF.

V and J are TRBV6-5 and TRBJ2-7; 8 bases agree with TRBD1. The CDR3 has 13 amino acids. Germline trimming cut 6 bases from V and 3 bases from J; bases unmatched to any gene: 4. From germline, CDR1 is MNHEY and CDR2 SVGAGI. The CDR3 sequence: CASRDDRGYEQYV. In DNA form, the CDR3 reads TGTGCCAGCAGGGATGACAGGGGCTACGAGCAGTACGTC.

The CDR3 DNA sequence: TGTGCCAGCGGACTGGGGGGGTTAAATGAAAAACTGTTTTTT. Its protein product is CASGLGGLNEKLFF. The V call is TRBV11-2, the J call TRBJ1-4; possibly TRBD1 for D (5 bases). This CDR3 contains 14 residues. CDR1 and CDR2 (germline): SGHAT, FQNNGV. Trimming cost V 8 bases and J 5 bases, with 15 bases left between them.

The chain combines TRBV6-5 with TRBJ1-5; 7 nucleotides agree with TRBD1. Per germline, CDR1 MNHEY and CDR2 SVGAGI. The CDR3 is 13 residues long. V lost 6 bases, J lost 4 bases, and 3 bases stayed unmatched. CDR3 loop: CASRTGRNQPQHF. In nucleotides, the CDR3 is TGTGCCAGCAGGACAGGGAGGAATCAGCCCCAGCATTTT.

Here the CDR3 reads CASSSSGSGTEAFF. Written as DNA, the CDR3 is TGTGCCAGCAGTAGTTCAGGGTCCGGCACTGAAGCTTTCTTT. The chain couples TRBV6-5 to TRBJ1-1; D is possibly TRBD1 (5 bases). CDR3 size: 14 residues. V was pared by 5 bases and J by 4 bases, with 14 bases between. Germline V CDR1 and CDR2: MNHEY, SVGAGI.

Remarks on this clone: Compared with germline, one end of the junction differs, possibly owing to a read error. V is TRBV5-8 and J is TRBJ2-7, with D tentatively TRBD1 (5 bases). Per the germline V gene, CDR1 is SGHTS and CDR2 is YDEGEE. The CDR3 extends over 15 amino acids. The CDR3 sequence is CASYLSGQGSDEQYF. CDR3 sequence (DNA): TGTGCCAGCTATCTCTCCGGGCAGGGCTCCGACGAGCAGTACTTC.

CDR3 loop: CASSHGGTGRAEAFF. The DNA of the CDR3 is TGTGCCAGCAGCCACGGGGGGACAGGGAGGGCTGAAGCTTTCTTT. The chain carries TRBV7-9 and TRBJ1-1; 9 bases map to TRBD1. V gave up 5 bases and J gave up 6 bases; unmatched junction bases: 10. The CDR3 consists of 15 residues. CDR1 is SEHNR, CDR2 FQNEAQ, per germline (reference sequence).